These 32 T cell receptor beta chains came from one sample sequenced in a study of OX40 agonist ivuxolimab in advanced cancers. TCRdb keeps only in-frame clones here, not all; method: immunoSEQ multiplex PCR. The sample lists about 120,000 clones; roughly 93% were seen once. This material consisted of CD4+ or CD8+ T cells sorted from blood, taken in a trial of the OX40 agonist ivuxolimab. The receptors here all came from an adult with an advanced solid tumor such as melanoma, head and neck, liver or kidney cancer.

This chain links TRBV5-5 with TRBJ2-1; TRBD2 aligns across 9 bases. Germline lookup yields CDR1 SGHKS and CDR2 YYEKEE (reference sequence). The CDR3 has 16 residues. Trimming cost V 0 bases and J 6 bases; bases outside gene matches: 7. The CDR3 region is CASSLVGTSLFNEQFF. DNA for the CDR3: TGTGCCAGCAGCTTGGTAGGGACTAGCTTATTCAATGAGCAGTTCTTC.

For this clone: An end of the junction differs from the germline gene, which may be a read error. This sequence joins TRBV19 and TRBJ1-1, with TRBD1 identical over 8 bases. Germline CDR1 is LNHDA and CDR2 is SQIVND (reference sequence). CDR3 length: 14 residues. The CDR3 nucleotides read TGTGCCAGTAGTGTAGACAGGGGTCCTACTGAAGCTTTCTTT. Its translation: CASSVDRGPTEAFF.

This chain links TRBV9 with TRBJ1-3; 8 bases line up with TRBD1. Germline CDR1 reads SGDLS; CDR2 reads YYNGEE. This CDR3 has 14 amino acids. V lost 4 bases and J lost 4; bases outside the gene matches: 4. The CDR3 DNA follows: TGTGCCAGCAGCTTGGGACAGGTGGGAAACACCATATATTTT. It codes for CASSLGQVGNTIYF.

The genes are TRBV16 and TRBJ2-7; D is perhaps TRBD2 (5 bases). With 0 bases removed from V and 6 bases from J, the gap between germline ends came to 9 bases. The CDR3 sequence is 13 residues long. Per germline, CDR1 KGHSY and CDR2 FQNENV. CDR3 sequence: CASSQSRVVEQYF. In nucleotides, the CDR3 is TGTGCCAGCAGCCAATCGAGGGTTGTCGAGCAGTACTTC.

The gene calls are TRBV10-3 and TRBJ1-1, with 7 positions matching TRBD1. The CDR3 contains 13 residues. J was trimmed by 0 bases and V by 7 bases; bases with no gene match: 2. The germline CDR1 and CDR2 sequences are ENHRY and SYGVKD. Here the CDR3 DNA reads TGTGCCATCAATCAGGGGGTGAACACTGAAGCTTTCTTT. Its protein product is CAINQGVNTEAFF.

The chain combines TRBV5-1 with TRBJ1-3; TRBD1 might be the D (5 bases). The CDR3 runs 15 residues. V lost 4 bases to trimming and J lost 8 bases, with 19 bases between them. Germline V gene lookup returns CDR1 SGHRS and CDR2 YFSETQ. CDR3 bases: TGCGCCAGCAGCCCCACCGAGGCACGAGGGGACACCATATATTTT. It encodes CASSPTEARGDTIYF.

The genes are TRBV6-1 and TRBJ1-2; tentatively, D is TRBD1 (5 bases). V shed 6 bases and J shed 4 bases, with 9 bases lying between them. CDR1 and CDR2 (germline): MNHNS, SASEGT. The CDR3 is 12 residues long. CDR3 nucleotides: TGTGCCAGCAGGAGACAGCTCTATGGCTACACCTTC. Translation gives CASRRQLYGYTF.

The chain couples TRBV28 to TRBJ1-3; TRBD1 is a possible D gene (6 bases). The CDR3 runs 16 residues. The germline V gene has CDR1 MDHEN and CDR2 SYDVKM. V shed 5 bases and J shed 3 bases, with 17 bases lying between them. This CDR3 reads CASSNQQGVRGNTIYF. The CDR3 DNA follows: TGTGCCAGCAGTAACCAACAGGGTGTCCGTGGAAACACCATATATTTT.

This chain uses TRBV6-1 with TRBJ1-1; 9 nucleotides match TRBD1. The CDR3 is made up of 16 amino acids. The germline V gene encodes CDR1 MNHNS and CDR2 SASEGT. The V segment lost 0 bases and the J segment 0 bases; nucleotides outside the gene matches: 2. CDR3 DNA: TGTGCCAGCAGTGAAGCAGGACAGGGGATGAACACTGAAGCTTTCTTT. Protein product: CASSEAGQGMNTEAFF.

This chain joins TRBV18 and TRBJ2-7; the D is unclear. The germline gives CDR1 KGHSH, CDR2 LQKENI. V shed 6 bases and J shed 1 base, with 10 bases lying between them. There are 13 residues in the CDR3. CDR3 DNA sequence: TGTGCCAGCTCTCGATCTAATTCCTACGAGCAGTACTTC. The encoded protein is CASSRSNSYEQYF.

The chain combines TRBV21-1 with TRBJ1-3. TRBV21-1 is a pseudogene locus. CDR3 length: 19 residues. The CDR3, as DNA: TGTGCCAGCAGCAAAGATTTCGCGGGGCGCTCTTGCTCTGGAAACACCATATATTTT. Encoded protein: CASSKDFAGRSCSGNTIYF.

The V call is TRBV7-2, the J call TRBJ2-7; weak D call: TRBD1 (6 bases). The CDR3 is 16 amino acids. V lost 3 bases, J lost 0 bases, and 15 bases lay in between. Per the germline V gene, CDR1 is SGHTA and CDR2 is FQGNSA. The CDR3 protein is CASSLFGTSSSYEQYF. DNA for the CDR3: TGTGCCAGCAGCTTGTTCGGGACATCAAGCTCCTACGAGCAGTACTTC.

The J gene is TRBJ2-3, the V gene TRBV4-2; tentatively, D is TRBD1 or TRBD2 (5 bases each). V lost 4 bases and J 5 bases, leaving 16 bases between the germline ends. This CDR3 region has 15 residues. Germline assignment: CDR1 LGHNA and CDR2 YNFKEQ. CDR3 DNA sequence: TGTGCCAGCAGCCCGTCGGGGCAGGGTCTAGATACGCAGTATTTT. Its translation: CASSPSGQGLDTQYF.

For this clone: The sample carries other DNA sequences with the same CDR3. The gene calls are TRBV7-2 and TRBJ2-2; 7 nucleotides line up with TRBD1. The junction had 2 bases not matched to a gene; V was cut back by 0 bases and J by 1 base. CDR3 length: 16 residues. CDR1 is SGHTA, CDR2 FQGNSA, per germline. The CDR3 region has the DNA TGTGCCAGCAGCTTAGCCGGGACAGAGAACACCGGGGAGCTGTTTTTT. It translates to CASSLAGTENTGELFF. Full variable domain (rest looked up from reference TRBV7-2 and TRBJ2-2): GAGVSQSPSNKVTEKGKDVELRCDPISGHTALYWYRQSLGQGLEFLIYFQGNSAPDKSGLPSDRFSAERTGGSVSTLTIQRTQQEDSAVYLCASSLAGTENTGELFFGEGSRLTVL.

This clone was seen once. The V call is TRBV7-9, the J call TRBJ2-6; 7 positions match TRBD1. Germline CDR1 reads SEHNR; CDR2 reads FQNEAQ (reference sequence). This CDR3 spans 18 amino acids. J was trimmed by 2 bases and V by 5 bases; bases with no gene match: 12. The CDR3 DNA reads as TGTGCCAGCAGCCCGTACCCACCCGACAGGGCTGGGGCCAACGTCCTGACTTTC. As protein: CASSPYPPDRAGANVLTF. Complete variable domain (other parts from reference TRBV7-9 and TRBJ2-6): DTGVSQNPRHKITKRGQNVTFRCDPISEHNRLYWYRQTLGQGPEFLTYFQNEAQLEKSRLLSDRFSAERPKGSFSTLEIQRTEQGDSAMYLCASSPYPPDRAGANVLTFGAGSRLTVL.

This chain joins TRBV30 and TRBJ1-2; 12 positions match TRBD1. This CDR3 is built from 18 residues. CDR1 and CDR2 from the germline V gene are GTSNPN and SVGIG (reference sequence). V was pared by 3 bases and J by 4 bases, with 15 bases of the junction left unmatched. The CDR3 DNA reads TGTGCCTGGAGCGCGCTGGGACAGGGGGCGTCTCGACTCTATGGCTACACCTTC. Its protein product is CAWSALGQGASRLYGYTF. The whole variable domain, filled in from reference TRBV30 and TRBJ1-2, reads SQTIHQWPATLVQPVGSPLSLECTVEGTSNPNLYWYRQAAGRGLQLLFYSVGIGQISSEVPQNLSASRPQDRQFILSSKKLLLSDSGFYLCAWSALGQGASRLYGYTFGSGTRLTVV.

The chain is built from TRBV19 and TRBJ1-5; D gene unclear. This CDR3 contains 15 residues. Between the trimmed V and J ends, which lost 6 bases and 0 bases, there was a span of 12 bases. Germline values: CDR1 LNHDA, CDR2 SQIVND (reference sequence). In DNA, the CDR3 is TGTGCCAGTAGCCTCGACCGATATAGCAATCAGCCCCAGCATTTT. Translation: CASSLDRYSNQPQHF.

The chain has TRBV5-1 and TRBJ1-2, with D unclear. The CDR3 length is 14 residues. Germline lookup yields CDR1 SGHRS and CDR2 YFSETQ. V was shortened by 0 bases and J by 4 bases, with 10 bases between the two germline ends. CDR3 DNA: TGCGCCAGCAGCTTGGATGCGATTCCCTATGGCTACACCTTC. As protein: CASSLDAIPYGYTF.

This clone was seen a handful of times. The chain uses TRBV4-3 and TRBJ2-7; possibly TRBD1 for D (5 bases). Trimming took off 2 bases at V and 5 bases at J, with 16 bases between the two ends. Germline CDR1 LGHNA, CDR2 YSLEER. The CDR3 totals 15 residues. CDR3 protein: CASSQSLGRGHEQYF. The CDR3, as DNA: TGCGCCAGCAGCCAATCGCTGGGAAGGGGTCACGAGCAGTACTTC.

The V and J genes are TRBV2 and TRBJ1-2; 9 bases fit TRBD1. The CDR3 loop spans 13 amino acids. CDR1 and CDR2 from the germline V gene are SNHLY and FYNNEI. V dropped 5 bases and J dropped 6; count of bases not matched to a gene: 4. CDR3: CASSSDRGDGYTF. CDR3 in DNA: TGTGCCAGCAGTTCTGACAGGGGGGATGGCTACACCTTC.

The V call is TRBV6-1, the J call TRBJ1-5, with 8 nucleotides matching TRBD1. V was pared by 6 bases and J by 5 bases, with 9 bases of the junction left unmatched. This CDR3 is 15 amino acids long. From germline, CDR1 is MNHNS and CDR2 SASEGT. The CDR3 bases are TGTGCCAGCAGCTCACAGGGGGATCGGGATCAGCCCCAGCATTTT. Translating it yields CASSSQGDRDQPQHF.

This clone was detected once. This rearrangement joins TRBV18 to TRBJ2-1, with D maybe TRBD1 (6 bases). This CDR3 comprises 15 residues. The germline CDR1 and CDR2 sequences are KGHSH and LQKENI. Trimming shortened V by 4 bases and J by 9 bases, and 19 bases separated the two germline ends. CDR3 nucleotide sequence: TGTGCCAGCTCACGAGCCGGGACACAGGCGCGTGAGCAGTTCTTC. This gives the protein CASSRAGTQAREQFF.

The chain uses TRBV5-1 and TRBJ1-2; unclear D gene. The CDR3 extends over 13 amino acids. Trimming stripped 1 base from V and 4 bases from J, with 8 bases between. Germline CDR1 reads SGHRS; CDR2 reads YFSETQ. The CDR3 reads CASSLSAAYGYTF. CDR3 nucleotide sequence: TGCGCCAGCAGCTTGTCTGCAGCCTATGGCTACACCTTC.

The chain is built from TRBV18 and TRBJ1-1; possibly TRBD1 for D (5 bases). Per the germline V gene, CDR1 is KGHSH and CDR2 is LQKENI. V shed 5 bases and J shed 0 bases, with 19 bases lying between them. This CDR3 comprises 17 residues. The CDR3 here is CASSAAVGPTMNTEAFF. In nucleotides, the CDR3 is TGTGCCAGCTCAGCCGCGGTGGGGCCCACCATGAACACTGAAGCTTTCTTT.

The chain joins TRBV6-1 to TRBJ2-1; 9 bases map to TRBD1. Germline assignment: CDR1 MNHNS and CDR2 SASEGT. Trimming at V came to 6 bases and at J to 10 bases, leaving 10 bases not matched to a gene. CDR3 length: 14 amino acids. The CDR3 reads CASSTGQGGDEQFF. In DNA form, the CDR3 reads TGTGCCAGCAGCACGGGACAGGGTGGGGACGAGCAGTTCTTC.

The chain links TRBV15 to TRBJ2-2, with D perhaps matching TRBD1 (6 bases). Trimming cost V 11 bases and J 0 bases, with 16 bases left between them. The CDR3 spans 15 residues. The germline CDR1 and CDR2 sequences are LNHNV and YYDKDF (reference sequence). Here the CDR3 DNA reads TGTGCCTTCCGAGGGGGTGGTTCGAACACCGGGGAGCTGTTTTTT. Amino acid sequence: CAFRGGGSNTGELFF.

The count of this clone is one. This rearrangement joins TRBV6-5 to TRBJ1-1; 10 bases are shared with TRBD1. The V and J ends lost 4 bases and 5 bases, in that order; junction bases with no gene match: 7. This CDR3 has 15 residues. CDR1 MNHEY and CDR2 SVGAGI come from the germline V gene. The CDR3 sequence is CASSSTGGARTEAFF. DNA for the CDR3: TGTGCCAGCAGTTCGACAGGGGGCGCGAGGACTGAAGCTTTCTTT.

The V call is TRBV5-4, the J call TRBJ2-1, with a possible D match to TRBD2 (7 bases). The CDR3 has 17 amino acids. V dropped 3 bases and J dropped 4 bases, with 20 bases sitting between them. Looked up from germline, CDR1 is SGHNT and CDR2 is YYREEE (reference sequence). The chain's CDR3 is CASSSPSGRGGYNEQFF. The CDR3 DNA reads TGTGCCAGCAGCTCCCCTTCTGGGAGGGGGGGATACAATGAGCAGTTCTTC.

The chain's CDR3 is CASSVLSNQPQHF. The CDR3 bases are TGTGCCAGTAGCGTTCTCAGCAATCAGCCCCAGCATTTT. This chain connects TRBV27 to TRBJ1-5; D gene uncertain. The CDR3 runs to 13 residues. From germline, CDR1 is MNHEY and CDR2 SMNVEV (reference sequence). V lost 9 bases, J lost 1 base, and 10 bases lay in between.

The gene calls are TRBV5-1 and TRBJ2-2, with D tentatively TRBD2 (7 bases). The germline gives CDR1 SGHRS, CDR2 YFSETQ. Trimming took 4 bases from V and 7 from J, leaving 17 bases between them. The CDR3 totals 15 residues. The CDR3 DNA reads as TGCGCCAGCAGCCCCAGAGGGGGGGGAGTCGGGGAGCTGTTTTTT. This translates into CASSPRGGGVGELFF.

This clone was recorded only once. The V and J genes are TRBV11-2 and TRBJ2-5, with a possible D match to TRBD1 (6 bases). Germline CDR1 and CDR2: SGHAT and FQNNGV. V dropped 5 bases and J dropped 5 bases, with 21 bases sitting between them. The CDR3 runs 16 residues. CDR3 in amino acids: CASSASRPTGLETQYF. In nucleotides, the CDR3 is TGTGCCAGCAGCGCTTCCCGACCCACAGGGTTGGAGACCCAGTACTTC.

The J gene is TRBJ2-7, the V gene TRBV18; D gene uncertain. CDR3 length: 15 residues. The germline gives CDR1 KGHSH, CDR2 LQKENI. Trimming cost V 0 bases and J 5 bases, with 14 bases left between them. CDR3 DNA: TGTGCCAGCTCACCACCGGGGTATCGTGCTAACGAGCAGTACTTC. Its translation is CASSPPGYRANEQYF. Combining the CDR3 with reference TRBV18 and TRBJ2-7 gives the whole variable domain NAGVMQNPRHLVRRRGQEARLRCSPMKGHSHVYWYRQLPEEGLKFMVYLQKENIIDESGMPKERFSAEFPKEGPSILRIQQVVRGDSAAYFCASSPPGYRANEQYFGPGTRLTVT.